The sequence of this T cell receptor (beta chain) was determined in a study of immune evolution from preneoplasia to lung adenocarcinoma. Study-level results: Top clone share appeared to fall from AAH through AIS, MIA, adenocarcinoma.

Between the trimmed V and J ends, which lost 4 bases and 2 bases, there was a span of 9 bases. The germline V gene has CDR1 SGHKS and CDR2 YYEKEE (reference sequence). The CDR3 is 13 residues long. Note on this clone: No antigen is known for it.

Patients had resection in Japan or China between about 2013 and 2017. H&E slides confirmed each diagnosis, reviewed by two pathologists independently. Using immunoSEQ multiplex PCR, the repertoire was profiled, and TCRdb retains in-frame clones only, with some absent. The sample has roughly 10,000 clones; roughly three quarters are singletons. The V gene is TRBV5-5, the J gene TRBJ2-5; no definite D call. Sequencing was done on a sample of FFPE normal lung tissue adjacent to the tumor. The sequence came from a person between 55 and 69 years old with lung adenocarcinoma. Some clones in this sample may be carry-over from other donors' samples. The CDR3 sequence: CASSPYVQETQYF. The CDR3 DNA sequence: TGTGCCAGCAGCCCGTATGTACAAGAGACCCAGTACTTC.